The text below deals with one TCR beta chain. Its antigen is still unknown. The data are from a study of shared clonotypes between healthy human individuals. Study-level results: Donor clonotype sharing was expected to depend on sequencing depth.

Genomic DNA belonging to each subset was distributed in equal measure over several immunoSEQ plates. Replicate sorted-subset PCRs were loaded with around 210 ng DNA, roughly 33,000 T cell genomes. As originally analysed: For the immunoSEQ data, sequences were junction-only without quality scores, so filtering differed. Some clones are missing from TCRdb's copy, which holds only in-frame ones; the method was immunoSEQ multiplex PCR. That table supplies the V and J calls and clone size; D and trimming were determined from the DNA. Here the sample spans roughly 1 million clones, around 74% being singletons. Sample: memory CD4+ T cells sorted from blood. The subset was: CD45RA-negative fraction. This TCR was sampled from a man aged 18-30 years in good health.

CDR3 loop: CASSSRSYGYTF. In DNA form, the CDR3 reads TGTGCCAGCAGCTCTCGTAGCTATGGCTACACCTTC. V is TRBV7-2 and J is TRBJ1-2; D uncertain. Trimming shortened V by 4 bases and J by 4 bases, and 7 bases separated the two germline ends. This CDR3 is 12 amino acids long. The germline V gene has CDR1 SGHTA and CDR2 FQGNSA.